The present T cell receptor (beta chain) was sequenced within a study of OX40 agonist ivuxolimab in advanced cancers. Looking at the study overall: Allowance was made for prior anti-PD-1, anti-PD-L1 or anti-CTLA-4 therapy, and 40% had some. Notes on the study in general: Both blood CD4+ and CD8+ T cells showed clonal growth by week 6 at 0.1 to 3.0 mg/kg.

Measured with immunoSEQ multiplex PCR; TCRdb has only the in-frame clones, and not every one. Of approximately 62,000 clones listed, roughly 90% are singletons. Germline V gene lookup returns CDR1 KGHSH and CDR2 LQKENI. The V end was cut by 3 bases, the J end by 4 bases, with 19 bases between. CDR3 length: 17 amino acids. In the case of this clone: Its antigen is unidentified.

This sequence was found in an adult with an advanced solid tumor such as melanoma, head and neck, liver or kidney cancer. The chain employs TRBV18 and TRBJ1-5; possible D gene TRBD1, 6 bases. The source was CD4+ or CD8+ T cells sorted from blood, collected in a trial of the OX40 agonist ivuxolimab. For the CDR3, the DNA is TGTGCCAGCTCACCCGTGTCTTCGACAGGAGGTAATCAGCCCCAGCATTTT. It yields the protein CASSPVSSTGGNQPQHF.